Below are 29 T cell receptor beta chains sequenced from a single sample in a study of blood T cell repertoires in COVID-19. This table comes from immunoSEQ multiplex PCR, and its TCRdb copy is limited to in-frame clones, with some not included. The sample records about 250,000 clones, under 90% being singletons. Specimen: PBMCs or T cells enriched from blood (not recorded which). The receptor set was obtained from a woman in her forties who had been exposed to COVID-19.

The CDR3 reads CASSLVEQNYGYTF. The DNA of the CDR3 is TGTGCCAGCAGCTTGGTGGAGCAGAACTATGGCTACACCTTC. The chain recombines TRBV7-9 with TRBJ1-2; no clear D gene. Germline V lookup: CDR1 SEHNR, CDR2 FQNEAQ (reference sequence). Trimming pared 3 bases from V and 2 bases from J, leaving 10 bases between. The CDR3 is made up of 14 amino acids.

CDR3: CAISEFPGGISTDTQYF. CDR3 nucleotides: TGTGCCATCAGTGAATTTCCGGGGGGAATTAGCACAGATACGCAGTATTTT. V and J are TRBV10-3 and TRBJ2-3; 7 bases fit TRBD2. The V gene end was trimmed by 3 bases and the J gene end by 0 bases; junction bases not matched to a gene: 9. CDR3 length: 17 residues. Germline-derived CDR1 and CDR2 are ENHRY and SYGVKD.

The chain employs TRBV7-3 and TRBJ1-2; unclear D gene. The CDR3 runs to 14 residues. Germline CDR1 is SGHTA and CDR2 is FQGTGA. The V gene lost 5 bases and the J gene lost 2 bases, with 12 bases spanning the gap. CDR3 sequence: CASSPGGENYGYTF. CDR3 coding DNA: TGTGCCAGCAGCCCCGGTGGGGAGAACTATGGCTACACCTTC.

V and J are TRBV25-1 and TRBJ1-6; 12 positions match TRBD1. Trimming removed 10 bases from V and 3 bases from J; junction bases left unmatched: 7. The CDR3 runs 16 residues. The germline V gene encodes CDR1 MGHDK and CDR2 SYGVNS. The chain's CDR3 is CATPGQGAYYNSPLHF. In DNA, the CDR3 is TGTGCCACTCCGGGACAGGGGGCTTACTATAATTCACCCCTCCACTTT.

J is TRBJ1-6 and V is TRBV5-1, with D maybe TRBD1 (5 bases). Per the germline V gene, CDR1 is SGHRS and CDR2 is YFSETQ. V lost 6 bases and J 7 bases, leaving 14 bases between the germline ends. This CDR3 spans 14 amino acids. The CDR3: CASTYDSPNSPLHF. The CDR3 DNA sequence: TGCGCCAGCACCTATGACAGCCCAAATTCACCCCTCCACTTT.

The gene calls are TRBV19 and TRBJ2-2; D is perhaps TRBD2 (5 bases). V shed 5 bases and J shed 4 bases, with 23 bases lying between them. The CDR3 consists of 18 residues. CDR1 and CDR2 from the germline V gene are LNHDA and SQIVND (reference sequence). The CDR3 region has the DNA TGTGCCAGTAGTTTCCCGGGATTCAATGGGAGAAGCACCGGGGAGCTGTTTTTT. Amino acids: CASSFPGFNGRSTGELFF.

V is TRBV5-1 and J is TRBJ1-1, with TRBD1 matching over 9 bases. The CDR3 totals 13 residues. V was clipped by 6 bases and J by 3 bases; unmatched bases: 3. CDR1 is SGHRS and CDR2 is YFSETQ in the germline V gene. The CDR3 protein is CASTRQGDTEAFF. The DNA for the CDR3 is TGCGCCAGCACCCGACAGGGGGACACTGAAGCTTTCTTT.

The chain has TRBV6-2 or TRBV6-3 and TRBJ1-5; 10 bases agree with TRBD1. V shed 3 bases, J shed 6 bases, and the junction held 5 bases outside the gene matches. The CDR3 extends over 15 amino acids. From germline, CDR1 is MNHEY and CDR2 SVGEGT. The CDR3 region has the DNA TGTGCCAGCAGTTATTCCGGACAGGGGGTTCAGCCCCAGCATTTT. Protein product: CASSYSGQGVQPQHF.

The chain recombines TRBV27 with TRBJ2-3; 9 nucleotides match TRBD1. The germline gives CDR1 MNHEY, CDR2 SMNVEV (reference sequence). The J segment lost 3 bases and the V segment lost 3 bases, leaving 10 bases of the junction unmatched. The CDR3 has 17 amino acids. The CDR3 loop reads CASSFDRQGVLTDTQYF. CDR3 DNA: TGTGCCAGCAGTTTCGATCGACAGGGGGTATTAACAGATACGCAGTATTTT.

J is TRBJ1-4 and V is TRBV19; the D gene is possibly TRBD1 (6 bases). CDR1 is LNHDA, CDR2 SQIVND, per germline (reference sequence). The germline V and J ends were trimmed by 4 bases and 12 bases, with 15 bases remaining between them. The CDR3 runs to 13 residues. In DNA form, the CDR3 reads TGTGCCAGTAGTACCTCGGGGGGCGCGGAACTGTTTTTT. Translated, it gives CASSTSGGAELFF.

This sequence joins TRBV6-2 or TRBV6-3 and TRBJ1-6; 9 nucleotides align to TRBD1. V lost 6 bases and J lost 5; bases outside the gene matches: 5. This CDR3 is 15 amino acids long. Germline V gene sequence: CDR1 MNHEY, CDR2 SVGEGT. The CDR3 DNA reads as TGTGCCAGCAGCGACCGGGACAGGGATAATTCACCCCTCCACTTT. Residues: CASSDRDRDNSPLHF.

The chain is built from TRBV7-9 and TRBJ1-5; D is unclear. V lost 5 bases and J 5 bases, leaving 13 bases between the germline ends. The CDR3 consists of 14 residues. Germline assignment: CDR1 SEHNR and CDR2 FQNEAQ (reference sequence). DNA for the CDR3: TGTGCCAGCAGCCCCTCGGAGGGATATCAGCCCCAGCATTTT. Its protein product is CASSPSEGYQPQHF.

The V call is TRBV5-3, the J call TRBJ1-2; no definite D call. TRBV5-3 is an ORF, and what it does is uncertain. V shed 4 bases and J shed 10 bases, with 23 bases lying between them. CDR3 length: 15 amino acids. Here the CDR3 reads CARSPGGTSMRDYTF. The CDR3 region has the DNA TGTGCCAGAAGCCCGGGCGGTACCTCGATGAGGGACTACACCTTC.

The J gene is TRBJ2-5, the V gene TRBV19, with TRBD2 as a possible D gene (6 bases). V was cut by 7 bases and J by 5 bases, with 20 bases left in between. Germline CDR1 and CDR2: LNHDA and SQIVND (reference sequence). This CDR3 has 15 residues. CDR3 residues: CASIGRGGARETQYF. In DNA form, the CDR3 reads TGTGCCAGTATAGGACGGGGCGGGGCCCGGGAGACCCAGTACTTC.

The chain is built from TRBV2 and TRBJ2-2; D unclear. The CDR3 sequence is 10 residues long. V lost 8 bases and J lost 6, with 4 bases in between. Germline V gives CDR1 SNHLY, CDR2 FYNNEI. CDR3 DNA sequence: TGTGCCAGCGGAGCCGGGGAGCTGTTTTTT. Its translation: CASGAGELFF.

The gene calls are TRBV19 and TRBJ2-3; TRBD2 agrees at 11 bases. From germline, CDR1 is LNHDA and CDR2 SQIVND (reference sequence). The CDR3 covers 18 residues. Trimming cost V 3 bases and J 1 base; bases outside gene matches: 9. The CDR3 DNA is TGTGCCAGTAGTATGGCCCCAATGGGACTAGCGGGCACAGATACGCAGTATTTT. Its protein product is CASSMAPMGLAGTDTQYF.

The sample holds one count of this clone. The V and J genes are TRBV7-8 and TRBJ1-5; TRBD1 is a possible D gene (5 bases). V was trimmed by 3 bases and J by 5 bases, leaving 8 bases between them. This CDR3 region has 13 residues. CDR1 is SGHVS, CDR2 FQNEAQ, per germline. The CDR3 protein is CASSFGGDQPQHF. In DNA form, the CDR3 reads TGTGCCAGCAGCTTCGGGGGGGATCAGCCCCAGCATTTT.

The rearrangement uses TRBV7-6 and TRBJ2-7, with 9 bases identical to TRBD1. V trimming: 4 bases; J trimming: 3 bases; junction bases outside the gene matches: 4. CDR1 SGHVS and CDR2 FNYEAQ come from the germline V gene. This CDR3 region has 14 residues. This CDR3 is CASSWGGQGYEQYF. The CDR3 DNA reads TGTGCCAGCAGCTGGGGGGGACAGGGCTACGAGCAGTACTTC.

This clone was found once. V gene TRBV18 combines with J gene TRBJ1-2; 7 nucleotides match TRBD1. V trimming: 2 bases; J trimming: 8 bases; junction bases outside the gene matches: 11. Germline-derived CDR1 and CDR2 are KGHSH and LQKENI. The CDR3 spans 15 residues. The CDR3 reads CASSPSPTGSEGYTF. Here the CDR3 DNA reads TGTGCCAGCTCACCATCGCCGACAGGGTCAGAGGGCTACACCTTC.

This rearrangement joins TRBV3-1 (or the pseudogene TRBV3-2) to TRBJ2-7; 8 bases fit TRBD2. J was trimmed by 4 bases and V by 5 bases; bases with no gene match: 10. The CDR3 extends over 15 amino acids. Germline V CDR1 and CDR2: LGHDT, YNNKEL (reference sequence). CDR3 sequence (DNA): TGTGCCAGCAGCTCCCCGGGGGGGGGAAGTTACGAGCAGTACTTC. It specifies CASSSPGGGSYEQYF.

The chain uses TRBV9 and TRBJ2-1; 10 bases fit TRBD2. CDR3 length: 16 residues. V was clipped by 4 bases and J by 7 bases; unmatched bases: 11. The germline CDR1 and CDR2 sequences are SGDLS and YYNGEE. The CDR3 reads CASSFSPSGGLNEQFF. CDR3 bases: TGTGCCAGCAGCTTTTCGCCTAGCGGGGGCCTTAATGAGCAGTTCTTC.

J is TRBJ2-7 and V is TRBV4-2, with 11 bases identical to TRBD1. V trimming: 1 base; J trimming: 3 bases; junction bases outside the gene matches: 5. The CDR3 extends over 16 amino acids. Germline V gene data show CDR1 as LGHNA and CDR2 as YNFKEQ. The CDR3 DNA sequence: TGTGCCAGCAGCCAAGTGGGGACAGGGGGGGGCTACGAGCAGTACTTC. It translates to CASSQVGTGGGYEQYF.

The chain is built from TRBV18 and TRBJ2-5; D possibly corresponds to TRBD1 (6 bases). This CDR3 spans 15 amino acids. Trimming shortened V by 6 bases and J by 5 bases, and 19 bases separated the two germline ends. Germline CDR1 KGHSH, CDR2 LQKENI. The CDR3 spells CASSLSAGVRETQYF. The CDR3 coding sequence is TGTGCCAGCTCTCTCTCAGCAGGGGTTCGGGAGACCCAGTACTTC.

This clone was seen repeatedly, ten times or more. The CDR3 sequence: CASSLGRNYNSPLHF. The DNA of the CDR3 is TGTGCCAGCAGCTTAGGGCGCAACTATAATTCACCCCTCCACTTT. The chain is built from TRBV13 and TRBJ1-6, with D unclear. The CDR3 covers 15 residues. With 0 bases removed from V and 3 bases from J, the gap between germline ends came to 6 bases. Germline CDR1 PRHDT, CDR2 FYEKMQ (reference sequence).

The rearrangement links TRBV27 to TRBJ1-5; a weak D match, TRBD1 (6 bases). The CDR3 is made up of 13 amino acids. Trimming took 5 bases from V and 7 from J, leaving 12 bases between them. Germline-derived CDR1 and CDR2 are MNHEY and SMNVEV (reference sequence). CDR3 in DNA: TGTGCCAGCAGTCCACAGGGATGGCAGCCCCAGCATTTT. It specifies CASSPQGWQPQHF.

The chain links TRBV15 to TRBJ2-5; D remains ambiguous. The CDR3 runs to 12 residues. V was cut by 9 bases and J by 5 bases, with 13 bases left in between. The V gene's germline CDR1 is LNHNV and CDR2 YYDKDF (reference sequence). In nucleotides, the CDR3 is TGTGCCACTCGCGATCGTGTGGAGACCCAGTACTTC. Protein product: CATRDRVETQYF. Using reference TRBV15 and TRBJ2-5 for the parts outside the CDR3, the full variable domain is DAMVIQNPRYQVTQFGKPVTLSCSQTLNHNVMYWYQQKSSQAPKLLFHYYDKDFNNEADTPDNFQSRRPNTSFCFLDIRSPGLGDTAMYLCATRDRVETQYFGPGTRLLVL.

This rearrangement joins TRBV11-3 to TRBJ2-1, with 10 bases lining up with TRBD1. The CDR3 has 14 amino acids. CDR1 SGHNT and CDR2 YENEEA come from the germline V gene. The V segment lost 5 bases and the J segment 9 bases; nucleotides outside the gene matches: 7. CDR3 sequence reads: CASSRQGASSEQFF. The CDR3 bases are TGTGCCAGCAGCCGACAGGGGGCGTCTAGTGAGCAGTTCTTC.

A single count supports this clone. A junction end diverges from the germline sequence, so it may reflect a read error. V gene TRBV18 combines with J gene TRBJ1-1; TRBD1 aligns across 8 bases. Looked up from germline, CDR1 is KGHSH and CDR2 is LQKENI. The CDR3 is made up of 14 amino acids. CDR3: CASSPRTGGTEAFF. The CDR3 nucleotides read TGTGCCAGCTCCCCACGAACAGGGGGGACTGAAGCTTTCTTT.

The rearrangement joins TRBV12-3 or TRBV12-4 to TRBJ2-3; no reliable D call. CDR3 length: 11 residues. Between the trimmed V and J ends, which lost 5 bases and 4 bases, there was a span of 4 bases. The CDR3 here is CASSLSDTQYF. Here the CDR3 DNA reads TGTGCCAGCAGTCTATCAGATACGCAGTATTTT.